Listed below are T cell receptor beta chains from one sample, sequenced in a study of response to subunit inactivated influenza vaccine. TCRdb processed the RT-PCR reads anew with MiXCR; each CDR3 protein has one entry. The sample lists around 170,000 distinct CDR3 sequences, approximately 11% seen once, with under 40% in the top ten. The sequencing used CD8+ T cells sorted from PBMCs, collected approximately 25 months after vaccination. These receptor sequences come from a man aged 50-75 years who received an inactivated influenza vaccine. The CDR3 runs from the conserved cysteine through the conserved F or W. The order of the fields is J gene, clone size, V gene, D gene, CDR3 protein, CDR3 DNA. A D gene is named only where the DNA matches it firmly. Expanded clones get a size class; other rows say once, few or many, or leave the size out.

TRBJ2-7,NA,TRBV3-1,NA,CASSQVTMSGSPYEQYF,TGTGCCAGCAGCCAAGTTACAATGTCCGGGAGCCCTTACGAGCAGTACTTC
TRBJ2-7,few,TRBV12-3/TRBV12-4,NA,CASSLGRLEQYF,TGTGCCAGCAGTTTAGGCCGCTTAGAGCAGTACTTC
TRBJ2-7,few,TRBV4-3,NA,CASSQDLRGIYEQYF,TGCGCCAGCAGCCAAGATCTACGGGGAATCTACGAGCAGTACTTC
TRBJ1-1,NA,TRBV9,TRBD1,CASSTRQGIDTEAFF,TGTGCCAGCAGCACCCGACAGGGGATCGACACTGAAGCTTTCTTT
TRBJ2-7,NA,TRBV5-5,NA,CASSFNYPGHEQYF,TGTGCCAGCAGCTTCAACTATCCGGGCCACGAGCAGTACTTC
TRBJ2-7,NA,TRBV10-3,NA,CAISEFGDEQYF,TGTGCCATCAGTGAGTTTGGGGACGAGCAGTACTTC
TRBJ2-3,many,TRBV12-3/TRBV12-4,TRBD2,CASSPTSGGDTQYF,TGTGCCAGCAGTCCAACTAGCGGGGGCGATACGCAGTATTTT
TRBJ2-7,few,TRBV2,NA,CASSKPTYEQYF,TGTGCCAGCAGTAAGCCTACCTACGAGCAGTACTTC
TRBJ2-7,once,TRBV28,NA,CASRRLILGPYEQYF,TGTGCCAGCAGACGCCTAATCCTCGGGCCCTACGAGCAGTACTTC
TRBJ2-1,NA,TRBV5-1,TRBD1,CASSTGQGTSYNEQFF,TGCGCCAGCAGCACGGGACAGGGTACCTCCTACAATGAGCAGTTCTTC
TRBJ2-1,NA,TRBV12-3/TRBV12-4,TRBD2,CASNPGLAGGYNEQFF,TGTGCCAGTAACCCGGGACTAGCGGGGGGCTACAATGAGCAGTTCTTC
TRBJ2-7,NA,TRBV12-3/TRBV12-4,NA,CASSLWDKSYEQYF,TGTGCCAGCAGTTTATGGGACAAGTCCTACGAGCAGTACTTC
TRBJ2-7,few,TRBV13,NA,CASSLGLGSSYEQYF,TGTGCCAGCAGTTTGGGACTGGGAAGCTCCTACGAGCAGTACTTC
TRBJ2-1,few,TRBV5-1,TRBD1,CASTEAGQGIYNEQFF,TGCGCCAGCACCGAGGCTGGACAGGGTATCTACAATGAGCAGTTCTTC
TRBJ2-1,NA,TRBV7-2,TRBD1,CASSSLGQGLYNEQFF,TGTGCCAGCAGCTCCTTGGGACAGGGGCTCTACAATGAGCAGTTCTTC
TRBJ2-3,few,TRBV27,NA,CASTHLESKDTQYF,TGTGCCAGCACCCATCTAGAGTCAAAAGATACGCAGTATTTT
TRBJ1-5,NA,TRBV7-9,NA,CASSPYSNQPQHF,TGTGCCAGCAGCCCTTATAGCAATCAGCCCCAGCATTTT